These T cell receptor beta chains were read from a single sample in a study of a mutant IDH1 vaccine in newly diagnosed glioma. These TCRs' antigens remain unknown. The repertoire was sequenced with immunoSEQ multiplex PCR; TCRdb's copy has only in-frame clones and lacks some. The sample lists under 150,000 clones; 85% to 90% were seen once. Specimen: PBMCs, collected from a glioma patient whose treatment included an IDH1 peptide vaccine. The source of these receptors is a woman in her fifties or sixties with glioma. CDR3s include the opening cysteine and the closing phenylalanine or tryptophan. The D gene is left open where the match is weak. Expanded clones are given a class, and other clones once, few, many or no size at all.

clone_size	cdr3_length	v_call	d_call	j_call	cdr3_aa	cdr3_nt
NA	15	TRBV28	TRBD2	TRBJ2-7	CASTVTSIPPYEQYF	TGTGCCAGCACTGTGACTAGCATACCCCCCTACGAGCAGTACTTC
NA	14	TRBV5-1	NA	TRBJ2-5	CASSPGGNQETQYF	TGCGCCAGCAGCCCGGGGGGCAATCAAGAGACCCAGTACTTC
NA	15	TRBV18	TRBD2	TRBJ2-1	CASSPPTSGVNEQFF	TGTGCCAGCTCACCACCGACTAGCGGGGTTAATGAGCAGTTCTTC
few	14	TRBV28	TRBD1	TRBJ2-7	CASRLDRVGNEQYF	TGTGCCAGCAGGTTGGACAGGGTTGGCAACGAGCAGTACTTC
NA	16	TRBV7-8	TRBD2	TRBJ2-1	CASSLRGGRMGGEQFF	TGTGCCAGCAGCTTACGAGGCGGGAGGATGGGGGGTGAGCAGTTCTTC
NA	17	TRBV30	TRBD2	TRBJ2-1	CAWRRTSGRGSYNEQFF	TGTGCCTGGAGGAGGACTAGCGGGAGAGGCTCCTACAATGAGCAGTTCTTC
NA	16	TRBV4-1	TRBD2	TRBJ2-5	CASSQDGAGVGETQYF	TGCGCCAGCAGCCAAGATGGTGCGGGAGTGGGAGAGACCCAGTACTTC
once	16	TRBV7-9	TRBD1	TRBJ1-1	CASSLGSGGLRTEAFF	TGTGCCAGCAGCTTAGGTTCAGGGGGGCTGCGTACTGAAGCTTTCTTT
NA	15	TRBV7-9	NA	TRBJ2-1	CASSLRTSGEGGQFF	TGTGCCAGCAGCTTAAGGACTAGTGGGGAGGGGGGCCAGTTCTTC
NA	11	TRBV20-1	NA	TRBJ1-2	CSAPRGDGYTF	TGCAGTGCTCCCCGGGGGGATGGCTACACCTTC
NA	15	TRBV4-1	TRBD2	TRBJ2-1	CASRPGLAGKNEQFF	TGCGCCAGCAGGCCGGGACTAGCGGGAAAGAATGAGCAGTTCTTC
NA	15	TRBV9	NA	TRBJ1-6	CASSPDAQDNSPLHF	TGTGCCAGCAGTCCTGATGCACAGGATAATTCACCCCTCCACTTT
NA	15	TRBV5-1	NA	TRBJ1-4	CASSLAEATNEKLFF	TGCGCCAGCAGCTTGGCCGAAGCAACTAATGAAAAACTGTTTTTT
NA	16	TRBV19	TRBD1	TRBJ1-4	CASSVKGTGRNEKLFF	TGTGCCAGTAGTGTGAAAGGGACAGGGAGAAATGAAAAACTGTTTTTT
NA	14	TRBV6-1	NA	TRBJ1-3	CAGSDTSTGNTIYF	TGTGCCGGATCCGACACCAGCACTGGAAACACCATATATTTT
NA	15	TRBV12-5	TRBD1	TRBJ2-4	CASGLVTDRRDIQYF	TGTGCTAGTGGTTTGGTGACGGACAGGCGAGACATTCAGTACTTC
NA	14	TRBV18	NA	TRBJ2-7	CASSRPDYSYEQYF	TGTGCCAGCTCTCGCCCGGACTACTCCTACGAGCAGTACTTC
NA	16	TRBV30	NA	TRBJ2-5	CAWSVMVRGHQETQYF	TGTGCCTGGAGTGTAATGGTCCGGGGTCACCAAGAGACCCAGTACTTC
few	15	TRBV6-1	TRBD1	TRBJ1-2	CASIRTGGTNYGYTF	TGTGCCAGCATACGGACAGGGGGAACTAACTATGGCTACACCTTC
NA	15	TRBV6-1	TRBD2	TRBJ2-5	CASSEGWAGEETQYF	TGTGCCAGCAGTGAAGGGTGGGCGGGAGAGGAGACCCAGTACTTC
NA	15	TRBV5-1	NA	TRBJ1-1	CASRFSGHLNTEAFF	TGCGCCAGCAGGTTCTCGGGACACCTGAACACTGAAGCTTTCTTT
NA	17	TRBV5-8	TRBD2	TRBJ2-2	CASSLAGTSGRGGELFF	TGTGCCAGCAGCTTGGCCGGGACTAGCGGGAGAGGAGGGGAGCTGTTTTTT
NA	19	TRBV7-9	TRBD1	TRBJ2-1	CASSPGDRGPGGPNNEQFF	TGTGCCAGCAGCCCAGGGGACAGGGGTCCAGGAGGGCCTAACAATGAGCAGTTCTTC
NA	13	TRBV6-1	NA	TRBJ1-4	CAVGGTTNEKLFF	TGTGCCGTGGGGGGAACAACTAATGAAAAACTGTTTTTT
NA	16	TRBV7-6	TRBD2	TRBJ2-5	CASSLAATSAQETQYF	TGTGCCAGCAGCTTAGCGGCCACTAGCGCTCAAGAGACCCAGTACTTC
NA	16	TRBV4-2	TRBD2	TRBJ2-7	CASSQDLSGREYEQYF	TGTGCCAGCAGCCAAGATCTTAGCGGGAGAGAATACGAGCAGTACTTC
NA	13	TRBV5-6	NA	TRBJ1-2	CASSIGNSHGYTF	TGTGCCAGCAGCATTGGGAATTCCCATGGCTACACCTTC
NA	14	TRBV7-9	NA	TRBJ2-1	CASSPPGFGNEQFF	TGTGCCAGCAGTCCTCCAGGTTTCGGAAATGAGCAGTTCTTC
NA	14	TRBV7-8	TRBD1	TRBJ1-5	CASSFGQGYQPQHF	TGTGCCAGCAGCTTCGGACAGGGCTATCAGCCCCAGCATTTT
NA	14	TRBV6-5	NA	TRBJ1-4	CASSRSSTNEKLFF	TGTGCCAGCAGCCGATCCTCAACTAATGAAAAACTGTTTTTT
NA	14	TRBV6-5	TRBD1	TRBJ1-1	CASRVTGGNTEAFF	TGTGCCAGCAGGGTTACAGGGGGCAACACTGAAGCTTTCTTT
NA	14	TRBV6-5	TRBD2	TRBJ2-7	CASSPGTRSYEQYF	TGTGCCAGCAGCCCCGGGACTAGATCTTACGAGCAGTACTTC
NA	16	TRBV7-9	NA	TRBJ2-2	CASSFFTSGDTGELFF	TGTGCCAGCAGCTTTTTTACATCAGGGGACACCGGGGAGCTGTTTTTT
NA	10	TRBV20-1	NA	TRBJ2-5	CSAKRETQYF	TGCAGTGCAAAGAGAGAGACCCAGTACTTC
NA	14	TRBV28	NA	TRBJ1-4	CASTGGGANEKLFF	TGTGCCAGCACCGGCGGGGGGGCTAATGAAAAACTGTTTTTT
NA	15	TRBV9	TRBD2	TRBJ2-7	CASSVAPTSSHEQYF	TGTGCCAGCAGCGTAGCCCCGACTAGCAGTCACGAGCAGTACTTC
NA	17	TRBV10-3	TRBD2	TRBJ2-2	CAIKGTSGTANTGELFF	TGTGCCATAAAAGGGACTAGCGGGACGGCGAACACCGGGGAGCTGTTTTTT
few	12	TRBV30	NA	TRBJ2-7	CAWSVVTYEQYF	TGTGCCTGGTCAGTCGTGACCTACGAGCAGTACTTC
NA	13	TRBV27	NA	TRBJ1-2	CAIPTGWAYGYTF	TGTGCCATACCGACAGGTTGGGCCTATGGCTACACCTTC
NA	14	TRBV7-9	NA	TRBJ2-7	CASSLDRGRYEQYF	TGTGCCAGCAGCTTAGATCGGGGAAGATACGAGCAGTACTTC
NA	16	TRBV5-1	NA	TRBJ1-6	CASSLDSGGSNSPLHF	TGCGCCAGCAGCTTGGATTCTGGGGGGAGTAATTCACCCCTCCACTTT
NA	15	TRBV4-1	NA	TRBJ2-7	CASSVGYSKSYEQYF	TGCGCCAGCAGCGTGGGTTACAGTAAATCCTACGAGCAGTACTTC
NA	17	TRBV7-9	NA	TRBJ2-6	CASSLSRSGTGANVLTF	TGTGCCAGCAGCTTATCACGGTCAGGGACCGGGGCCAACGTCCTGACTTTC
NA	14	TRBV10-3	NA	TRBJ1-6	CAISESQGGSPLHF	TGTGCCATCAGTGAGTCGCAGGGTGGCTCACCCCTCCACTTT
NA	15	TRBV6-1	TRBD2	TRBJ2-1	CASSPGTSDKGEQFF	TGTGCCAGCAGTCCTGGGACTAGCGATAAGGGTGAGCAGTTCTTC
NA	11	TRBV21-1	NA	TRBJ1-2	CASPPRGGYTF	TGTGCCAGCCCTCCAAGGGGGGGCTACACCTTC
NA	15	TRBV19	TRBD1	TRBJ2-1	CASSKPGQGPNEQFF	TGTGCCAGTAGTAAGCCGGGACAGGGCCCCAATGAGCAGTTCTTC
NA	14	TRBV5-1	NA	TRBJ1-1	CASSLLAGNSEAFF	TGCGCCAGCAGCTTGTTGGCGGGGAATTCTGAAGCTTTCTTT
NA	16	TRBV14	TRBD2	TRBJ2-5	CASSHEAGRYQETQYF	TGTGCCAGCAGCCATGAAGCGGGAAGGTACCAAGAGACCCAGTACTTC
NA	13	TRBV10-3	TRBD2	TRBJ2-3	CAISELAGDTQYF	TGTGCCATCAGTGAACTAGCGGGAGATACGCAGTATTTT
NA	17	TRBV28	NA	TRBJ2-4	CASSFQGTYLSKNIQYF	TGTGCCAGCAGTTTCCAGGGGACTTACCTATCCAAAAACATTCAGTACTTC
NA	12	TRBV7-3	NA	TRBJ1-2	CASSLTGDGYTF	TGTGCCAGCAGCTTAACTGGAGATGGCTACACCTTC
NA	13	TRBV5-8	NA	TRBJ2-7	CASSLVTGYEQYF	TGTGCCAGCAGCTTGGTTACGGGGTACGAGCAGTACTTC